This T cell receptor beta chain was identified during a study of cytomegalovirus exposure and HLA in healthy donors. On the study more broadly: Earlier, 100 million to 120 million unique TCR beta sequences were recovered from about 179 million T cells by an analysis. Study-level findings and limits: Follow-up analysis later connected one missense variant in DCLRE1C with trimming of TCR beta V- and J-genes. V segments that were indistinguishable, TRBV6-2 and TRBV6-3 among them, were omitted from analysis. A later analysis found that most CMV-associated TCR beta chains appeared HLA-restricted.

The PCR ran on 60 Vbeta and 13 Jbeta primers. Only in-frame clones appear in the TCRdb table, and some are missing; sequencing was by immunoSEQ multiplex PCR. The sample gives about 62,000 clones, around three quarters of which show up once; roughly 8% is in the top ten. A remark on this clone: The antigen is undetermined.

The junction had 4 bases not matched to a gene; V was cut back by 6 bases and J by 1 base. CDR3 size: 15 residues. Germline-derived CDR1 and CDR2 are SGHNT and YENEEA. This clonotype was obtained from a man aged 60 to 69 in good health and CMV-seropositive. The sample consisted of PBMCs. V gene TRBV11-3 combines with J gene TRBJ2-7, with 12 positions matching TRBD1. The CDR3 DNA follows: TGTGCCAGCAGTACGGGACAGGGGGCTTCCTACGAGCAGTACTTC. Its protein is CASSTGQGASYEQYF.